Presented here are 22 T cell receptor beta chains from one specimen sequenced in a study of blood T cell repertoires in COVID-19. Profiling relied on immunoSEQ multiplex PCR, and the TCRdb table lists in-frame clones only, not all of them. The sample has 150,000 to 200,000 clones; around 85% are singletons. Input material: peripheral blood. The receptors shown here come from a man aged 65-85 years with active or convalescent COVID-19.

This rearrangement joins TRBV6-6 to TRBJ2-7, with TRBD1 matching 11 bases. The length of the CDR3 is 15 residues. CDR1 and CDR2 (germline): MNHNY, SVGAGI (reference sequence). Germline trimming cut 6 bases from V and 3 bases from J; bases unmatched to any gene: 7. DNA for the CDR3: TGTGCCAGCAGGGCGGGACAGGGGGTATTCTACGAGCAGTACTTC. This sequence encodes CASRAGQGVFYEQYF.

CDR3 amino acids: CATSDLAARKRNEQFF. The CDR3 DNA sequence: TGTGCCACCAGTGATTTGGCGGCTAGAAAGCGGAATGAGCAGTTCTTC. The genes are TRBV24-1 and TRBJ2-1; the D gene is possibly TRBD2 (5 bases). This CDR3 has 16 residues. Trimming took 0 bases from V and 7 from J, leaving 15 bases between them. The germline V gene encodes CDR1 KGHDR and CDR2 SFDVKD.

V usage is TRBV24-1 and J usage is TRBJ1-5, with unresolved D. V was trimmed by 8 bases and J by 15 bases, leaving 10 bases between them. CDR1 and CDR2 from the germline V gene are KGHDR and SFDVKD. CDR3 size: 9 residues. This chain's CDR3 is CATTGLAHF. The CDR3 nucleotides are TGTGCCACCACCGGATTAGCGCATTTT.

The chain carries TRBV4-1 and TRBJ2-1; 8 bases line up with TRBD2. This CDR3 region has 14 residues. The ends lost 4 bases at V and 4 bases at J; junction bases unmatched: 3. CDR1 and CDR2 (germline): MGHRA, YSYEKL. The CDR3 reads CASSPRLAYNEQFF. Here the CDR3 DNA reads TGCGCCAGCAGCCCCCGACTAGCGTACAATGAGCAGTTCTTC.

This clone appeared once. This sequence joins TRBV5-1 and TRBJ2-3; 7 nucleotides match TRBD1. V was clipped by 0 bases and J by 3 bases; unmatched bases: 4. Germline V lookup: CDR1 SGHRS, CDR2 YFSETQ. The CDR3 consists of 15 residues. CDR3 nucleotides: TGCGCCAGCAGCTTGGGGGGACAGATGACAGATACGCAGTATTTT. Protein product: CASSLGGQMTDTQYF.

The chain joins TRBV7-2 to TRBJ2-2; tentative D call: TRBD1 (5 bases). The CDR3 is made up of 15 amino acids. CDR1 is SGHTA, CDR2 FQGNSA, per germline. The germline V and J ends were trimmed by 3 bases and 7 bases, with 15 bases remaining between them. The CDR3 DNA reads TGTGCCAGCAGCTTCTCTAGGGGTTCGGGCGGGGAGCTGTTTTTT. This translates into CASSFSRGSGGELFF.

The chain links TRBV4-3 to TRBJ1-2; D uncertain. The CDR3 covers 14 residues. V lost 1 base and J lost 2, with 8 bases in between. Looked up from germline, CDR1 is LGHNA and CDR2 is YSLEER. The CDR3 coding sequence is TGCGCCAGCAGCCAAGGGGAGGGCAACTATGGCTACACCTTC. This sequence encodes CASSQGEGNYGYTF.

V gene TRBV27 combines with J gene TRBJ2-6, with TRBD1 identical over 7 bases. V shed 3 bases, J shed 2 bases, and the junction held 1 base outside the gene matches. Germline V gives CDR1 MNHEY, CDR2 SMNVEV (reference sequence). CDR3 length: 15 residues. The CDR3 DNA is TGTGCCAGCAGTTTTCAGGGGGCTGGGGCCAACGTCCTGACTTTC. Its protein product is CASSFQGAGANVLTF. Based on the CDR3 plus reference TRBV27 and TRBJ2-6, the full variable domain is EAQVTQNPRYLITVTGKKLTVTCSQNMNHEYMSWYRQDPGLGLRQIYYSMNVEVTDKGDVPEGYKVSRKEKRNFPLILESPSPNQTSLYFCASSFQGAGANVLTFGAGSRLTVL.

The chain has TRBV9 and TRBJ2-7; TRBD1 aligns across 7 bases. The germline V gene encodes CDR1 SGDLS and CDR2 YYNGEE. There are 14 residues in the CDR3. With V trimmed by 3 bases and J by 5 bases, 8 bases remained unmatched. The CDR3 coding sequence is TGTGCCAGCAGCGACCAACAGGGGTCTAACGAGCAGTACTTC. This translates into CASSDQQGSNEQYF.

The chain has TRBV3-1 (or the pseudogene TRBV3-2) and TRBJ2-3, with D maybe TRBD1 (6 bases). Trimming shortened V by 4 bases and J by 1 base, and 15 bases separated the two germline ends. Germline CDR1 reads LGHDT; CDR2 reads YNNKEL (reference sequence). CDR3 length: 16 amino acids. CDR3 nucleotides: TGTGCCAGCAGCCCACAAAGACAGGACTGCACAGATACGCAGTATTTT. Protein sequence: CASSPQRQDCTDTQYF.

This sequence joins TRBV10-2 and TRBJ1-2; TRBD1 matches at 8 bases. This CDR3 contains 15 residues. Germline values: CDR1 WSHSY, CDR2 SAAADI. Germline trimming cut 6 bases from V and 1 base from J; bases unmatched to any gene: 7. The CDR3 spells CASRLGTGLNYGYTF. The DNA of the CDR3 is TGCGCCAGCAGACTGGGGACAGGACTTAACTATGGCTACACCTTC.

The gene calls are TRBV30 and TRBJ1-6; D is ambiguous. The germline V gene has CDR1 GTSNPN and CDR2 SVGIG (reference sequence). The CDR3 consists of 17 residues. Between the trimmed V and J ends, which lost 2 bases and 0 bases, there was a span of 14 bases. The CDR3, as DNA: TGTGCCTGGAGTTTCCAGGCCAGACGCTCCTATAATTCACCCCTCCACTTT. It is translated as CAWSFQARRSYNSPLHF.

This chain connects TRBV24-1 to TRBJ2-3, with 7 nucleotides matching TRBD1. Trimming at V came to 5 bases and at J to 3 bases, leaving 10 bases not matched to a gene. The CDR3 length is 16 residues. The germline gives CDR1 KGHDR, CDR2 SFDVKD. The CDR3 DNA is TGTGCCACCAGTGCCGCGACAGGGAAAAGGACAGATACGCAGTATTTT. Residues: CATSAATGKRTDTQYF.

J is TRBJ1-6 and V is TRBV4-3; 9 bases are shared with TRBD1. The V gene's germline CDR1 is LGHNA and CDR2 YSLEER. The CDR3 is 16 residues long. V dropped 0 bases and J dropped 9; count of bases not matched to a gene: 6. CDR3 nucleotides: TGCGCCAGCAGCCAAGATCTGGGACAGGGAGGTTCACCCCTCCACTTT. It specifies CASSQDLGQGGSPLHF.

This clone has a handful of counts. CDR3 region: CASRGTSGKDDTQYF. CDR3 DNA: TGTGCCAGCAGGGGGACTAGCGGGAAGGACGATACGCAGTATTTT. The chain joins TRBV6-4 to TRBJ2-3; 13 bases align to TRBD2. The germline V gene encodes CDR1 MRHNA and CDR2 SNTAGT. This CDR3 spans 15 amino acids. V shed 6 bases, J shed 6 bases, and the junction held 6 bases outside the gene matches.

The chain's CDR3 is CASSPPLQGSQPQHF. The DNA of the CDR3 is TGTGCCAGCTCACCTCCCTTACAGGGTAGTCAGCCCCAGCATTTT. The chain combines TRBV18 with TRBJ1-5, with a possible D match to TRBD1 (6 bases). Germline CDR1 and CDR2: KGHSH and LQKENI. This CDR3 has 15 amino acids. V was clipped by 3 bases and J by 6 bases, with 15 bases between them.

The V and J genes are TRBV9 and TRBJ1-3; weak D call: TRBD1 (5 bases). Trimming pared 0 bases from V and 1 base from J, leaving 14 bases between. Germline loops: CDR1 SGDLS, CDR2 YYNGEE. The CDR3 consists of 17 residues. The chain's CDR3 is CASSVGQGPISGNTIYF. The CDR3 DNA follows: TGTGCCAGCAGCGTAGGCCAGGGTCCCATTTCTGGAAACACCATATATTTT.

The chain employs TRBV19 and TRBJ2-6; 10 nucleotides match TRBD1. This CDR3 region has 18 residues. V was clipped by 7 bases and J by 4 bases; unmatched bases: 13. Germline V gene data show CDR1 as LNHDA and CDR2 as SQIVND (reference sequence). The CDR3 reads CASTPRGTGVGGANVLTF. In DNA form, the CDR3 reads TGTGCCAGTACCCCACGCGGGACAGGGGTAGGAGGGGCCAACGTCCTGACTTTC. Variable domain in full (rest from reference TRBV19 and TRBJ2-6): DGGITQSPKYLFRKEGQNVTLSCEQNLNHDAMYWYRQDPGQGLRLIYYSQIVNDFQKGDIAEGYSVSREKKESFPLTVTSAQKNPTAFYLCASTPRGTGVGGANVLTFGAGSRLTVL.

The rearrangement joins TRBV30 to TRBJ1-1; D unresolved. The CDR3 extends over 13 amino acids. V lost 3 bases, J lost 4 bases, and 12 bases lay in between. CDR1 and CDR2 from the germline V gene are GTSNPN and SVGIG (reference sequence). DNA for the CDR3: TGTGCCTGGAGACTCAATGCGGCCACTGAAGCTTTCTTT. Encoded protein: CAWRLNAATEAFF.

CDR3 in amino acids: CASSIDRGSNQPQHF. The CDR3 coding sequence is TGTGCCAGTAGTATAGACAGGGGGTCCAATCAGCCCCAGCATTTT. The genes are TRBV19 and TRBJ1-5; 7 positions match TRBD1. The CDR3 totals 15 residues. The V segment lost 0 bases and the J segment 3 bases; nucleotides outside the gene matches: 2. In germline, CDR1 is LNHDA, CDR2 SQIVND (reference sequence).

This clone was observed a single time. The chain is built from TRBV6-5 and TRBJ2-1; 7 bases line up with TRBD1. V shed 0 bases, J shed 15 bases, and the junction held 8 bases outside the gene matches. There are 13 residues in the CDR3. Germline lookup yields CDR1 MNHEY and CDR2 SVGAGI. The CDR3 DNA sequence: TGTGCCAGCAGTTACTCAGAAGCAGGGGGTCGGTTCTTC. This translates into CASSYSEAGGRFF.

V and J are TRBV4-3 and TRBJ1-3, with D unresolved. The V end was cut by 0 bases, the J end by 1 base, with 7 bases between. Germline CDR1 LGHNA, CDR2 YSLEER. This CDR3 spans 15 amino acids. CDR3 nucleotides: TGCGCCAGCAGCCAAGATTTTGCGTCTGGAAACACCATATATTTT. Its translation is CASSQDFASGNTIYF.